One T cell receptor (beta chain) is described in this entry. Germline CDR1 and CDR2: MGHRA and YSYEKL. The CDR3 loop spans 14 amino acids. Trimming took 2 bases from V and 1 from J, leaving 8 bases between them. The repertoire was sequenced with immunoSEQ multiplex PCR; TCRdb's copy has only in-frame clones and lacks some. The sample includes about 70,000 clones, roughly 96% of them seen just once. The data stem from a study of technical replicates of blood from a few donors. Sequencing was done on a sample of T cells isolated from PBMCs. The sequence was obtained from a human donor in good health. The chain has TRBV4-1 and TRBJ1-1; D uncertain. DNA for the CDR3: TGCGCCAGCAGCCAAATCGGGGAGAACACTGAAGCTTTCTTT. Residues: CASSQIGENTEAFF.